Listed below are T cell receptor beta chains from one sample, sequenced in a study of Graves' ophthalmopathy and Graves' hyperthyroidism. From the multiplex PCR reads, TCRdb called clonotypes with MiXCR, one entry per CDR3 protein. In the table there are 150,000 to 200,000 distinct CDR3 sequences, roughly two fifths of which are singletons. Sequenced input: peripheral blood. These receptors were obtained from a man aged 25-45 years with Graves' ophthalmopathy. Both conserved end residues are part of each CDR3. A D gene is named only where the DNA matches it firmly. Not all rows give a size; the values are once, few, many and, for expanded clones, a class.

TRBV7-2	TRBJ2-5	many	.	CASSLYTPETQYF	TGTGCCAGCAGCCTTTACACCCCAGAGACCCAGTACTTC
TRBV7-8	TRBJ2-5	many	TRBD2	CASSLLVQASGRETQYF	TGTGCCAGCAGCTTACTGGTCCAGGCTAGCGGGAGGGAGACCCAGTACTTC
TRBV6-1	TRBJ2-3	many	.	CASSEEGGRGRTQYF	TGTGCCAGCAGTGAAGAGGGGGGGCGGGGGAGGACGCAGTATTTT
TRBV12-3/TRBV12-4	TRBJ1-2	many	TRBD1	CASSPQGYGYTF	TGTGCCAGCAGCCCACAGGGGTATGGCTACACCTTC
TRBV6-1	TRBJ1-1	.	TRBD1	CASRPGQGSMNTEAFF	TGTGCCAGCAGGCCGGGACAGGGGTCGATGAACACTGAAGCTTTCTTT
TRBV12-3/TRBV12-4	TRBJ2-2	.	TRBD1	CASSGTGGTGELFF	TGTGCCAGTTCTGGGACAGGGGGCACCGGGGAGCTGTTTTTT
TRBV4-1	TRBJ2-2	many	.	CASSQPRAGELFF	TGCGCCAGCAGCCAACCAAGGGCCGGGGAGCTGTTTTTT
TRBV10-3	TRBJ2-7	many	.	CAISKDRDYEQYF	TGTGCCATCAGCAAAGACAGAGACTACGAGCAGTACTTC
TRBV6-1	TRBJ2-7	.	.	CASGAVYEQYF	TGTGCCAGCGGGGCAGTATACGAGCAGTACTTC
TRBV28	TRBJ2-5	many	TRBD1	CASSPTIIPGQGAEETQYF	TGTGCCAGCAGTCCTACTATCATTCCGGGACAGGGGGCTGAGGAGACCCAGTACTTC
TRBV18	TRBJ1-2	many	.	CASSLSGDDYGYTF	TGTGCCAGCTCACTCTCAGGGGACGACTATGGCTACACCTTC
TRBV29-1	TRBJ1-1	.	.	CSVEVGYNTEAFF	TGCAGCGTTGAAGTGGGGTATAACACTGAAGCTTTCTTT
TRBV11-2	TRBJ1-3	.	.	CASSRTGTALSGNTIYF	TGTGCCAGCAGCCGCACCGGGACTGCGCTGTCTGGAAACACCATATATTTT
TRBV5-1	TRBJ1-1	many	.	CASTPSAGLNTEAFF	TGCGCCAGCACCCCCTCGGCAGGACTCAACACTGAAGCTTTCTTT
TRBV15	TRBJ2-5	few	.	CATSRGIQETQYF	TGTGCCACCAGCAGAGGGATTCAAGAGACCCAGTACTTC
TRBV12-3/TRBV12-4	TRBJ2-7	many	.	CASSLLRSYEQYF	TGTGCCAGCAGTTTACTCCGGTCCTACGAGCAGTACTTC
TRBV20-1	TRBJ1-5	many	TRBD1	CSATGTDATNQPQHF	TGCAGTGCTACTGGGACAGACGCAACTAATCAGCCCCAGCATTTT
TRBV10-2	TRBJ1-2	.	.	CASGEWADDPYGYTF	TGCGCCAGTGGGGAGTGGGCGGACGATCCCTATGGCTACACCTTC